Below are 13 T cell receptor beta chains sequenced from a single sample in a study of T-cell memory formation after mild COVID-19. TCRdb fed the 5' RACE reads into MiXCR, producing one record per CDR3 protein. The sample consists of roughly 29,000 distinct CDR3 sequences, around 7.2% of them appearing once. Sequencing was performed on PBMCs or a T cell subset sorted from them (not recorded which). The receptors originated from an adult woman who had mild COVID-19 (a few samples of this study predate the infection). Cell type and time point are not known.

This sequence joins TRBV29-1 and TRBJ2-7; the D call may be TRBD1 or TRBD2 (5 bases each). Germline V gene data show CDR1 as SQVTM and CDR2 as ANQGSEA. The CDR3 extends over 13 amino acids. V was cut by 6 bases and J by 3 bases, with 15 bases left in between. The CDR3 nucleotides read TGCAGCGTCCACGAGGGGCTTAACTACGAGCAGTACTTC. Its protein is CSVHEGLNYEQYF.

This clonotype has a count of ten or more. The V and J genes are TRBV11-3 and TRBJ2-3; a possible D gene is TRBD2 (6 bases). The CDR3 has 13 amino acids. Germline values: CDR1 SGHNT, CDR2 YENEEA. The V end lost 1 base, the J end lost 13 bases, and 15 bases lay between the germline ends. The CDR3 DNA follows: TGTGCCAGCAGCTTAGGAGGGCTAGCGCCCGAGTATTTT. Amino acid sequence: CASSLGGLAPEYF.

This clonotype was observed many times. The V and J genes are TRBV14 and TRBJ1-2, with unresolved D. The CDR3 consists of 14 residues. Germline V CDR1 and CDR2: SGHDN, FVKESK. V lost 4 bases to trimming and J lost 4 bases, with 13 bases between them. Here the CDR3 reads CASSPFRGGYGYTF. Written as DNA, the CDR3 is TGTGCCAGCAGCCCTTTCCGGGGAGGCTATGGCTACACCTTC. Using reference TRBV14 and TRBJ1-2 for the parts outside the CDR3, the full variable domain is EAGVTQFPSHSVIEKGQTVTLRCDPISGHDNLYWYRRVMGKEIKFLLHFVKESKQDESGMPNNRFLAERTGGTYSTLKVQPAELEDSGVYFCASSPFRGGYGYTFGSGTRLTVV.

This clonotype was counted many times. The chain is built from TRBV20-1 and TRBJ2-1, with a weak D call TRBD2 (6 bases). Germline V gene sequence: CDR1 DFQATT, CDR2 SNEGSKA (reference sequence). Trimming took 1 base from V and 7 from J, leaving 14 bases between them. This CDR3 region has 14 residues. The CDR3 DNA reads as TGCAGTGCTAGAGCTCCGGCTAGCGATAATGAGCAGTTCTTC. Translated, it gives CSARAPASDNEQFF.

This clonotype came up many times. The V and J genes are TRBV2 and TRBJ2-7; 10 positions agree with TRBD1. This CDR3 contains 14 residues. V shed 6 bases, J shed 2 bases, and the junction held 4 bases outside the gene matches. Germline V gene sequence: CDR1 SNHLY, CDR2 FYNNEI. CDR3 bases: TGTGCCAGCAGCCACGGGACAGGGGCCTACGAGCAGTACTTC. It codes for CASSHGTGAYEQYF.

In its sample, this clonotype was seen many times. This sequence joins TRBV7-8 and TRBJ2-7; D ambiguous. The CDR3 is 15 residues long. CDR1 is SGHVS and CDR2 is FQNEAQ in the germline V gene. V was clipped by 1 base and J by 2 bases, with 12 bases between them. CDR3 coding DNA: TGTGCCAGCAGCTTAGGCCCAGATGTAGCCTACGAGCAGTACTTC. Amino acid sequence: CASSLGPDVAYEQYF. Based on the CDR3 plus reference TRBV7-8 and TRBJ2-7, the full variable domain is GAGVSQSPRYKVAKRGQDVALRCDPISGHVSLFWYQQALGQGPEFLTYFQNEAQLDKSGLPSDRFFAERPEGSVSTLKIQRTQQEDSAVYLCASSLGPDVAYEQYFGPGTRLTVT.

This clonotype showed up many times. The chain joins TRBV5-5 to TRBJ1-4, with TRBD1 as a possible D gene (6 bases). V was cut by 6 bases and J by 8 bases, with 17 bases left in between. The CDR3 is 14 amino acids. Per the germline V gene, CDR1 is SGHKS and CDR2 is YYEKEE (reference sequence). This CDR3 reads CASNVGTRREKLFF. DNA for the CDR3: TGTGCCAGCAATGTCGGGACAAGAAGAGAAAAACTGTTTTTT.

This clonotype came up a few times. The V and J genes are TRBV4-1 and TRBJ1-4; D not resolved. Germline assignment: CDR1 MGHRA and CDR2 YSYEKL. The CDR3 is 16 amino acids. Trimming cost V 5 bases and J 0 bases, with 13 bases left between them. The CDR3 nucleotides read TGCGCCAGCAGCTCGGCGGACTCAGCAACTAATGAAAAACTGTTTTTT. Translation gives CASSSADSATNEKLFF.

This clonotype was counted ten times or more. CDR3 nucleotide sequence: TGCAGCGTTGTCCGGGGGATCATGAACACTGAAGCTTTCTTT. Translated, it gives CSVVRGIMNTEAFF. The J gene is TRBJ1-1, the V gene TRBV29-1, with D possibly matching TRBD1 (5 bases). The CDR3 length is 14 residues. The V gene lost 4 bases and the J gene lost 0 bases, with 12 bases spanning the gap. CDR1 and CDR2 from the germline V gene are SQVTM and ANQGSEA.

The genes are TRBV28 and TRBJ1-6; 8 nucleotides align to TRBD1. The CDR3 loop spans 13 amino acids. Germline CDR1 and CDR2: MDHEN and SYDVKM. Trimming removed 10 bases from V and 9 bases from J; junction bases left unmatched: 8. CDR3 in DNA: TGTGCCATCGCCAGGGGGCCTGGTTCACCCCTCCACTTT. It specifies CAIARGPGSPLHF.

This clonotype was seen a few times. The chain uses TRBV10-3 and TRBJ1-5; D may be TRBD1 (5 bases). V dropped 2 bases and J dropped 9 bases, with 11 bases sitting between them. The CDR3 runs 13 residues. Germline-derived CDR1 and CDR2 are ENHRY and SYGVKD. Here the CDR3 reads CAISEGTLRPQHF. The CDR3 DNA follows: TGTGCCATCAGTGAGGGGACGCTCCGGCCCCAGCATTTT.

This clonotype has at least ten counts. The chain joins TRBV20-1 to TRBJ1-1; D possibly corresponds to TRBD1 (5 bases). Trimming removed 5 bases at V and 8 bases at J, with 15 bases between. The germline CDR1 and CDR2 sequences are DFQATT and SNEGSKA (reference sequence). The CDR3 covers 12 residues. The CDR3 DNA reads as TGCAGTGCTCTGCGACAGCCTCGAGAAGCTTTCTTT. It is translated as CSALRQPREAFF.

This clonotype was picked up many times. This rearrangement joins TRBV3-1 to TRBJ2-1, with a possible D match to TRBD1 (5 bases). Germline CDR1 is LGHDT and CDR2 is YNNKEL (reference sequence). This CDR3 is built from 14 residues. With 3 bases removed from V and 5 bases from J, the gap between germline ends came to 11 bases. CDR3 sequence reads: CASSQAGAHNEQFF. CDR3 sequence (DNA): TGTGCCAGCAGCCAGGCTGGGGCGCACAATGAGCAGTTCTTC.